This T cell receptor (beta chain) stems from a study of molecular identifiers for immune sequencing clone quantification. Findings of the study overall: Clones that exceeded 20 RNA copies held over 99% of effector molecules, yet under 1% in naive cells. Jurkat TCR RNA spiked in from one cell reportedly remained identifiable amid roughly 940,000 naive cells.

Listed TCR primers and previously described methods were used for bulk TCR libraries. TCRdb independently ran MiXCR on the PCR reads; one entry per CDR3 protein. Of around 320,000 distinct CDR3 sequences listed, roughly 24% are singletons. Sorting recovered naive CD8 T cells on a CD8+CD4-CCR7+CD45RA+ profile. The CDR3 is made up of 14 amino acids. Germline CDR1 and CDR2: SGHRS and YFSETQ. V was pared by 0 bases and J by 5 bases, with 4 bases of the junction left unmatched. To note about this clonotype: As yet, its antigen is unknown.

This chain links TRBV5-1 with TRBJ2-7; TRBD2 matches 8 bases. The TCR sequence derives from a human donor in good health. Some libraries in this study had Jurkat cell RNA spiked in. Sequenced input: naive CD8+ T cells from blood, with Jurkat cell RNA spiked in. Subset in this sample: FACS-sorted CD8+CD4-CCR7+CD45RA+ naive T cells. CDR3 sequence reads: CASSLAGGAHEQYF. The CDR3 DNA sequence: TGCGCCAGCAGCTTGGCCGGGGGGGCCCACGAGCAGTACTTC.